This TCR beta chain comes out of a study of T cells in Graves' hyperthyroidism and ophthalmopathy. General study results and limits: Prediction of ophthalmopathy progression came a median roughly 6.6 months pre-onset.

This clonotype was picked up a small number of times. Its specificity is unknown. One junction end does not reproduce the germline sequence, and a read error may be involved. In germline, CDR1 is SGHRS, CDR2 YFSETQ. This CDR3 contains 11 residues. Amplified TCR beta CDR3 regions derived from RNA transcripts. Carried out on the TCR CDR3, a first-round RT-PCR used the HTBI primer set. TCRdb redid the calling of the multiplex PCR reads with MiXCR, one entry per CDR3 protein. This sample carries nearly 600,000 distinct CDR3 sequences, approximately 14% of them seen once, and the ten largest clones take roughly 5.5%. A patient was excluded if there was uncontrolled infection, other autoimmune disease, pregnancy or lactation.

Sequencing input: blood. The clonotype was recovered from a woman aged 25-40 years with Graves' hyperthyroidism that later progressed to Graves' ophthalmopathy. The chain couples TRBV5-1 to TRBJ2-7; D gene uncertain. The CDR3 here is CASRLANEQYF. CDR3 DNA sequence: TGCGCCAGCAGATTGGCCAACGAGCAGTACTTC.